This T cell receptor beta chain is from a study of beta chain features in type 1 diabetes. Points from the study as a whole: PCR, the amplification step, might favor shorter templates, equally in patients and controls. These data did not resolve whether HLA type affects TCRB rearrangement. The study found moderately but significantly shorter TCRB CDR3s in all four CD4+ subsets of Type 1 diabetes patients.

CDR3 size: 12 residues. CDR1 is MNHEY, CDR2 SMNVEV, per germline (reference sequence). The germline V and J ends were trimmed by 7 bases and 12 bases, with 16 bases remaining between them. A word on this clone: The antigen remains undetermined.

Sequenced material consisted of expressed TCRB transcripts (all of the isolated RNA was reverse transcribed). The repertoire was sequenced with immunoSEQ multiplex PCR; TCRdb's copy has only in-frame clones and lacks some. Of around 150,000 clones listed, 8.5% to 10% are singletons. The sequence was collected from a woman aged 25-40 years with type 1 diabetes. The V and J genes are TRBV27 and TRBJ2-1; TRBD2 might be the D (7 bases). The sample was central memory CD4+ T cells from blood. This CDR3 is CASIPLGGPQFF. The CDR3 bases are TGTGCCAGCATCCCCTTGGGGGGGCCGCAGTTCTTC.